The sequence of this TCR beta chain was determined in a study of technical replicates of blood from a handful of donors. The protocol was immunoSEQ multiplex PCR, while the TCRdb copy is restricted to in-frame clones and leaves out a portion. Of approximately 95,000 clones in the sample, about 95% were seen once. Trimming removed 2 bases at V and 4 bases at J, with 12 bases between. The CDR3 runs to 14 residues. Germline CDR1 MNHEY, CDR2 SMNVEV (reference sequence). Sample: T cells isolated from PBMCs. The V and J genes are TRBV27 and TRBJ2-7; maybe TRBD1 (6 bases). The receptor was isolated from a human donor in good health. The chain's CDR3 is CASSLGMRGYEQYF. DNA of the CDR3: TGTGCCAGCAGTTTAGGTATGAGGGGGTACGAGCAGTACTTC.